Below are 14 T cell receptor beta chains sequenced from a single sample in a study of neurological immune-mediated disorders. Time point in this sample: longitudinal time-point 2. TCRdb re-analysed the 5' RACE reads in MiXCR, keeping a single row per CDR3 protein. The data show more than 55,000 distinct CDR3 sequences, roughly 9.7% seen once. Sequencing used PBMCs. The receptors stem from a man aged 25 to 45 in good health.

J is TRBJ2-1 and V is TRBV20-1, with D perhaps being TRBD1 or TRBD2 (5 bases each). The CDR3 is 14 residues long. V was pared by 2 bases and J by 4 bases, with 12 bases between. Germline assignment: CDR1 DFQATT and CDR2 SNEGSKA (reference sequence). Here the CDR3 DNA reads TGCAGTGCTAGACACGGAGAGGGGTACAATGAGCAGTTCTTC. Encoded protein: CSARHGEGYNEQFF.

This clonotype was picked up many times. For the CDR3, the DNA is TGCAGTGCTAGGGGACCCCGGGAGCAGTACTTC. It specifies CSARGPREQYF. The chain couples TRBV20-1 to TRBJ2-7; possibly TRBD1 or TRBD2 for D (5 bases each). CDR1 and CDR2 (germline): DFQATT, SNEGSKA (reference sequence). Trimming shortened V by 3 bases and J by 7 bases, and 10 bases separated the two germline ends. The CDR3 spans 11 residues.

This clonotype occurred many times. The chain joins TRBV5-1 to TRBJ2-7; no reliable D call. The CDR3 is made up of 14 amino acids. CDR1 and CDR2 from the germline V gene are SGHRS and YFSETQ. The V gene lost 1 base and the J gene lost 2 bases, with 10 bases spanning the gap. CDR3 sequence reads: CASSLTGLTYEQYF. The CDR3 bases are TGCGCCAGCAGCTTGACGGGCCTAACCTACGAGCAGTACTTC.

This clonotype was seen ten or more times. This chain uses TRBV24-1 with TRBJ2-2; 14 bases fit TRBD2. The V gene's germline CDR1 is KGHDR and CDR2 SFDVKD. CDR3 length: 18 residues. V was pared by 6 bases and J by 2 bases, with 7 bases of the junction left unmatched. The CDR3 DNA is TGTGCCACCAGTCCGGGACTAGCGGGAGTTTTAAACACCGGGGAGCTGTTTTTT. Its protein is CATSPGLAGVLNTGELFF.

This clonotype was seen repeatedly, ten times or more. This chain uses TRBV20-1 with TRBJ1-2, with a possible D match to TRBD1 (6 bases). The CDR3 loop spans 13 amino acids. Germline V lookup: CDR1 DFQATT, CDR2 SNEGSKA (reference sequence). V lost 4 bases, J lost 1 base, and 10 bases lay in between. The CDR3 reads CSAIAGVNYGYTF. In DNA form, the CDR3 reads TGCAGTGCTATAGCAGGGGTTAACTATGGCTACACCTTC.

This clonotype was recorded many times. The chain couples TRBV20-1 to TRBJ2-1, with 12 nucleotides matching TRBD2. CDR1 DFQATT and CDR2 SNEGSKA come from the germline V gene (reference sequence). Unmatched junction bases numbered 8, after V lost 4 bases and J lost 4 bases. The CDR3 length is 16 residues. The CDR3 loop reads CSAIPSGRAGYNEQFF. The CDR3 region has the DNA TGCAGTGCTATCCCTAGCGGGAGGGCCGGTTACAATGAGCAGTTCTTC.

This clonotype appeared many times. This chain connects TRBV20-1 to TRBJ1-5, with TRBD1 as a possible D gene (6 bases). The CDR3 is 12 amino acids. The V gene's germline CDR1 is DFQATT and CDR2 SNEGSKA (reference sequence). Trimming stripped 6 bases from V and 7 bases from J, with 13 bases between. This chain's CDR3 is CSAEGGGQPQHF. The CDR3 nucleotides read TGCAGTGCGGAAGGGGGGGGACAGCCCCAGCATTTT.

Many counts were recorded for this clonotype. The DNA for the CDR3 is TGCAGCGTTGACGTGGCGGGAAAAACCTACGAGCAGTACTTC. This codes for CSVDVAGKTYEQYF. The rearrangement joins TRBV29-1 to TRBJ2-7; tentative D call: TRBD2 (6 bases). Germline loops: CDR1 SQVTM, CDR2 ANQGSEA. This CDR3 is built from 14 residues. V shed 3 bases and J shed 2 bases, with 14 bases lying between them.

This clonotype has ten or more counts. CDR3 region: CASSLEFGGPYEQYF. The CDR3 region has the DNA TGCGCCAGCAGCTTGGAGTTTGGCGGTCCCTACGAGCAGTACTTC. The chain couples TRBV5-1 to TRBJ2-7; D remains ambiguous. This CDR3 region has 15 residues. V was trimmed by 0 bases and J by 2 bases, leaving 12 bases between them. Germline V gene sequence: CDR1 SGHRS, CDR2 YFSETQ.

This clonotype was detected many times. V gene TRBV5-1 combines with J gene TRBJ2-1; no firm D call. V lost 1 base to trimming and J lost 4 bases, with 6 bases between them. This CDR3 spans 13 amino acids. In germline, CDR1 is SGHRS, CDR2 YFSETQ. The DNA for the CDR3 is TGCGCCAGCAGCTTGCTCAAGTACAATGAGCAGTTCTTC. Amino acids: CASSLLKYNEQFF. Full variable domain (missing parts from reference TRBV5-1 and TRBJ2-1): KAGVTQTPRYLIKTRGQQVTLSCSPISGHRSVSWYQQTPGQGLQFLFEYFSETQRNKGNFPGRFSGRQFSNSRSEMNVSTLELGDSALYLCASSLLKYNEQFFGPGTRLTVL.

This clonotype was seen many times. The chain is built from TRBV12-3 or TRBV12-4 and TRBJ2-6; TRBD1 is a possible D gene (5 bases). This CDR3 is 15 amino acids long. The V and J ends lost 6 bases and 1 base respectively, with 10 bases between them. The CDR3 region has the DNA TGTGCCAGCAGAAACTCAGGGTCTGGGGCCAACGTCCTGACTTTC. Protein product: CASRNSGSGANVLTF.

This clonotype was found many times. CDR3 region: CASSDGTGGVNTEAFF. CDR3 bases: TGTGCCAGCAGTGACGGGACAGGGGGGGTGAACACTGAAGCTTTCTTT. The chain recombines TRBV28 with TRBJ1-1; 11 bases are a match to TRBD1. The CDR3 has 16 amino acids. Germline-derived CDR1 and CDR2 are MDHEN and SYDVKM. Unmatched junction bases numbered 5, after V lost 5 bases and J lost 0 bases.

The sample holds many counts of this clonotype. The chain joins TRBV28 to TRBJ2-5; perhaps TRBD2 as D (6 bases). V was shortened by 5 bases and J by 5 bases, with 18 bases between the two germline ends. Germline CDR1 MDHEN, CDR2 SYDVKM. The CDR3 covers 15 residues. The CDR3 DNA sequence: TGTGCCAGCAGTCAGGAGGGACCCTCGGGGGAGACCCAGTACTTC. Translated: CASSQEGPSGETQYF.

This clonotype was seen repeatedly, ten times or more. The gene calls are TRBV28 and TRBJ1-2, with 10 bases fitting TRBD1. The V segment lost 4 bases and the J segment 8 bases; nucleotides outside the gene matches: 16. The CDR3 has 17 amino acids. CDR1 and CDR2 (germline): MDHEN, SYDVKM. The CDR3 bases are TGTGCCAGCAGTTCCGCACATTCCAGACAGGGGGCTCAGGGCTACACCTTC. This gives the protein CASSSAHSRQGAQGYTF.